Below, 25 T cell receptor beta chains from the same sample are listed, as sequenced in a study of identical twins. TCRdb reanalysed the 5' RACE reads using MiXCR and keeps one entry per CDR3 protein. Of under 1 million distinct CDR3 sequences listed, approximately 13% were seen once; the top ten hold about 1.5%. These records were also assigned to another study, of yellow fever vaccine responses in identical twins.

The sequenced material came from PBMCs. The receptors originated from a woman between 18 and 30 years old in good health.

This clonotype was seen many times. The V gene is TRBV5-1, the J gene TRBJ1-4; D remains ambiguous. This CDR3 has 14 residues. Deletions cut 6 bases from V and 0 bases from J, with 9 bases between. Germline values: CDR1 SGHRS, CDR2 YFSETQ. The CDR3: CASNYGATNEKLFF. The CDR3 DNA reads TGCGCCAGCAATTACGGTGCAACTAATGAAAAACTGTTTTTT.

In nucleotides, the CDR3 is TGTGCCACCAGCAGAGAATGGGTCTTTGGGACCGGGGAGCTGTTTTTT. The encoded protein is CATSREWVFGTGELFF. This chain links TRBV15 with TRBJ2-2, with unresolved D. Germline V CDR1 and CDR2: LNHNV, YYDKDF (reference sequence). This CDR3 spans 16 amino acids. The germline V and J ends were trimmed by 0 bases and 5 bases, with 13 bases remaining between them.

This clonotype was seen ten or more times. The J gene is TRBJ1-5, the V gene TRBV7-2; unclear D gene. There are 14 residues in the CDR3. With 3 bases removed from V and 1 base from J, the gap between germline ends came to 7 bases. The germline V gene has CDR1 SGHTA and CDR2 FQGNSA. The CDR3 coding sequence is TGTGCCAGCAGCTTGTATGGGAGCAATCAGCCCCAGCATTTT. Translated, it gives CASSLYGSNQPQHF.

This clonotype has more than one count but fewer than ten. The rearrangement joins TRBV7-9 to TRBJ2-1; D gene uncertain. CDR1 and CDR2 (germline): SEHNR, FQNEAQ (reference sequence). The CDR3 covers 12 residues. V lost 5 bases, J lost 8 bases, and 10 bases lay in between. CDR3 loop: CASSAEIHEQFF. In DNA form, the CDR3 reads TGTGCCAGCAGCGCCGAGATCCATGAGCAGTTCTTC. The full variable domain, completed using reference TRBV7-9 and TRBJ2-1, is DTGVSQNPRHKITKRGQNVTFRCDPISEHNRLYWYRQTLGQGPEFLTYFQNEAQLEKSRLLSDRFSAERPKGSFSTLEIQRTEQGDSAMYLCASSAEIHEQFFGPGTRLTVL.

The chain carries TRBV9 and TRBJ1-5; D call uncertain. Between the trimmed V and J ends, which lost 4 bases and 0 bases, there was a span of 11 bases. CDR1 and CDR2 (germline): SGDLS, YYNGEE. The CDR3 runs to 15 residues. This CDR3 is CASSPGLDSNQPQHF. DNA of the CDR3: TGTGCCAGCAGCCCCGGCCTCGATAGCAATCAGCCCCAGCATTTT.

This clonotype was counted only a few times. The chain's CDR3 is CASSRQLLAGGNQETQYF. The CDR3 bases are TGCGCCAGCAGCCGCCAATTATTAGCGGGAGGGAACCAAGAGACCCAGTACTTC. V gene TRBV5-1 combines with J gene TRBJ2-5; 11 nucleotides align to TRBD2. In germline, CDR1 is SGHRS, CDR2 YFSETQ. The CDR3 totals 18 residues. Germline trimming cut 4 bases from V and 0 bases from J; bases unmatched to any gene: 11.

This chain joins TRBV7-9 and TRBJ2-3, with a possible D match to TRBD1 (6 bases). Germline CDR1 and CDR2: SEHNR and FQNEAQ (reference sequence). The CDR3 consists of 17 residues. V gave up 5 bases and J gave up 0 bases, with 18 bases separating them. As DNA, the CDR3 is TGTGCCAGCAGCCGACAAATTAACAGGGAGAGCACAGATACGCAGTATTTT. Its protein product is CASSRQINRESTDTQYF.

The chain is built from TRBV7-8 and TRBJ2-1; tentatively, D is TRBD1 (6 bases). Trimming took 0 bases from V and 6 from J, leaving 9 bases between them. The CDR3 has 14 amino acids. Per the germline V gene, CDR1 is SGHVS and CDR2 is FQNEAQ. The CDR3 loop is CASSLAGALNEQFF. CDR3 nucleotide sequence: TGTGCCAGCAGCTTAGCGGGGGCCCTCAATGAGCAGTTCTTC.

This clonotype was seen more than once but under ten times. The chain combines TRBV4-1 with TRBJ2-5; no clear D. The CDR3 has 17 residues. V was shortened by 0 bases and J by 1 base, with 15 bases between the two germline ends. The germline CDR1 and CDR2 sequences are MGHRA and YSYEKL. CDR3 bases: TGCGCCAGCAGCCAAGATCGTTTGGTACCGGCCCAAGAGACCCAGTACTTC. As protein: CASSQDRLVPAQETQYF.

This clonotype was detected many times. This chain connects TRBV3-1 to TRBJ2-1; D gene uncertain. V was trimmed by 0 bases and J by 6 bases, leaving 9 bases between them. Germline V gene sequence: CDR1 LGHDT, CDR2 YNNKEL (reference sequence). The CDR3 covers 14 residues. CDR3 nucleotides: TGTGCCAGCAGCCAAGACCGCCTAGTCAATGAGCAGTTCTTC. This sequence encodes CASSQDRLVNEQFF.

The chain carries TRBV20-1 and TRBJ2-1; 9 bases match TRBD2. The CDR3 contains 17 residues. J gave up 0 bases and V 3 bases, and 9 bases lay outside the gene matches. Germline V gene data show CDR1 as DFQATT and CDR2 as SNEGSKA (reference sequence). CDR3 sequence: CSASPGLAGSSYNEQFF. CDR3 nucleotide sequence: TGCAGTGCTAGTCCGGGGCTAGCGGGGAGCTCCTACAATGAGCAGTTCTTC.

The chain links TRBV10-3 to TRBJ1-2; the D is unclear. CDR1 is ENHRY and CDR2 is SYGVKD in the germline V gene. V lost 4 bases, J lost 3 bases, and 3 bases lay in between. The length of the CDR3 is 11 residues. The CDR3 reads CAISADYGYTF. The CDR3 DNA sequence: TGTGCCATCAGTGCAGACTATGGCTACACCTTC.

The CDR3 DNA follows: TGTGCCATCAGTGAGAGGTCCACAGGGGAGGCCGAGCAGTACGTC. Amino acid sequence: CAISERSTGEAEQYV. The rearrangement joins TRBV10-3 to TRBJ2-7; tentative D call: TRBD1 (7 bases). Germline values: CDR1 ENHRY, CDR2 SYGVKD. The CDR3 has 15 residues. V was trimmed by 2 bases and J by 6 bases, leaving 17 bases between them.

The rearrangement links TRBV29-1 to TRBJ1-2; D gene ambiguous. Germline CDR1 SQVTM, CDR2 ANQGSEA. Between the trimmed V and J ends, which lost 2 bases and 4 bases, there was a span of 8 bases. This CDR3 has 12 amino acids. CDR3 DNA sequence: TGCAGCGTTGAAAGAGGGATCTATGGCTACACCTTC. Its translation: CSVERGIYGYTF.

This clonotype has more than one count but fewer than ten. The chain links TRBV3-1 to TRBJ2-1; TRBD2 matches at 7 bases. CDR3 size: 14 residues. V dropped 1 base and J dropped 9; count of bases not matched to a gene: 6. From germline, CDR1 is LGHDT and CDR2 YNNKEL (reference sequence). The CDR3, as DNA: TGTGCCAGCAGCCAAGTCAACGGGGAGGGTGAGCAGTTCTTC. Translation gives CASSQVNGEGEQFF.

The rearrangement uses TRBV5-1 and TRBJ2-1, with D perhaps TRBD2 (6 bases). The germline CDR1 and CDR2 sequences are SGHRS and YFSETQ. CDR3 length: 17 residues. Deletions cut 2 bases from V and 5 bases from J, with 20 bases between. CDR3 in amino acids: CASSFSAGGWTNNEQFF. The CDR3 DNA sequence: TGCGCCAGCAGCTTTTCCGCCGGAGGGTGGACAAACAATGAGCAGTTCTTC. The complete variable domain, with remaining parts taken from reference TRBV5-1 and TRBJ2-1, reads KAGVTQTPRYLIKTRGQQVTLSCSPISGHRSVSWYQQTPGQGLQFLFEYFSETQRNKGNFPGRFSGRQFSNSRSEMNVSTLELGDSALYLCASSFSAGGWTNNEQFFGPGTRLTVL.

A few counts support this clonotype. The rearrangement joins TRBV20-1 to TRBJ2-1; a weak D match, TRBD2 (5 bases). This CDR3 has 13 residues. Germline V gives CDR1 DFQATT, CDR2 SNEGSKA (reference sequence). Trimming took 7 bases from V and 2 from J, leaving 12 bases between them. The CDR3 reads CSGGPGTYNEQFF. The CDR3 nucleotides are TGCAGTGGGGGTCCCGGGACCTACAATGAGCAGTTCTTC.

CDR3 sequence reads: CASQSQGDTGELFF. The CDR3 nucleotides read TGTGCCAGCCAGTCCCAGGGGGACACCGGGGAGCTGTTTTTT. The chain employs TRBV28 and TRBJ2-2, with TRBD1 identical over 7 bases. Germline CDR1 and CDR2: MDHEN and SYDVKM. The CDR3 has 14 amino acids. Losses at the gene ends were 8 bases for V and 3 bases for J; bases not matched to a gene: 6.

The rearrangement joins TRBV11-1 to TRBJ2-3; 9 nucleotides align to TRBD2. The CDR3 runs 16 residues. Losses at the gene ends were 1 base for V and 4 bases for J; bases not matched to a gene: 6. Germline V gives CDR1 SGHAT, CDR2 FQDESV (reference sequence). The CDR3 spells CASSLGLAGSADTQYF. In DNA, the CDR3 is TGTGCCAGCAGCTTAGGGCTAGCGGGGAGTGCAGATACGCAGTATTTT.

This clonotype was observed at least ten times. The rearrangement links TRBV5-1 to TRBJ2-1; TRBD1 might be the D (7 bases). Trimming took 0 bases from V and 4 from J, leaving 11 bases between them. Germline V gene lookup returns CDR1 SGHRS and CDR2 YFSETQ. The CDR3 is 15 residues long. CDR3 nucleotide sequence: TGCGCCAGCAGCTTGGTGCAGGGGGGATACAATGAGCAGTTCTTC. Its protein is CASSLVQGGYNEQFF.

CDR3 loop: CASSLALFQDTQYF. The CDR3 nucleotides are TGTGCCAGCAGTTTAGCCCTTTTCCAAGATACGCAGTATTTT. The V and J genes are TRBV12-3 or TRBV12-4 and TRBJ2-3; no definite D call. The germline V and J ends were trimmed by 0 bases and 5 bases, with 9 bases remaining between them. The CDR3 is made up of 14 amino acids.

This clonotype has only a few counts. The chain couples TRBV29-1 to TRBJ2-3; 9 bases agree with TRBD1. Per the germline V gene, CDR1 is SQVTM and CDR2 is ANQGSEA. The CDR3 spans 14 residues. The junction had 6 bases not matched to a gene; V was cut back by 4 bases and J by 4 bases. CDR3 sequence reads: CSVGTGVGPDTQYF. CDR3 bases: TGCAGCGTTGGGACAGGGGTGGGTCCAGATACGCAGTATTTT.

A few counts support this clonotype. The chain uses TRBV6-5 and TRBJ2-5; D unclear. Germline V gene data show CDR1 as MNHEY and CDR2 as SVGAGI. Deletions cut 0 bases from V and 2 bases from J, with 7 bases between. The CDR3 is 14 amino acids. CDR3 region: CASSYSRQQETQYF. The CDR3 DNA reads TGTGCCAGCAGTTACTCAAGGCAGCAAGAGACCCAGTACTTC.

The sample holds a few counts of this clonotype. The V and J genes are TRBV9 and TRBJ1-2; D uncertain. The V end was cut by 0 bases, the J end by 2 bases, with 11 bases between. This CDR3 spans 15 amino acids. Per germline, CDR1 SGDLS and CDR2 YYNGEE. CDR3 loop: CASSVGTAENYGYTF. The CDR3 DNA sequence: TGTGCCAGCAGCGTAGGGACGGCAGAAAACTATGGCTACACCTTC.

CDR3 residues: CASMSNYEQYV. CDR3 DNA: TGTGCCAGCATGTCAAACTACGAGCAGTACGTC. The chain joins TRBV25-1 to TRBJ2-7; D not certain. From germline, CDR1 is MGHDK and CDR2 SYGVNS. The CDR3 runs 11 residues. V lost 7 bases and J lost 3, with 7 bases in between.